These 6 T cell receptor beta chains originate from one sample sequenced in a study of regulatory T cells in long-lasting Graves disease. iRepertoire HTBI primers and Arm-PCR of CDR3 regions built TCR beta libraries. TCRdb reanalysed the multiplex PCR reads using MiXCR and keeps one entry per CDR3 protein. In the table there are about half a million distinct CDR3 sequences, 12% of which are singletons. Time point specified: newly diagnosed GD, antithyroid drugs for less than 3 months. From PBMCs, RNA was extracted and then used to make the TCR library. These data also formed part of another study, on T cells in Graves' hyperthyroidism and ophthalmopathy.

Sequencing used peripheral blood mononuclear cells (PBMCs), obtained at new diagnosis, from a patient treated with antithyroid drugs. Receptor source: a woman aged 30 to 39 with Graves disease.

This clonotype was counted at least ten times. V usage is TRBV30 and J usage is TRBJ2-5; D perhaps matches TRBD2 (6 bases). The CDR3 is 13 residues long. CDR1 GTSNPN and CDR2 SVGIG come from the germline V gene (reference sequence). V was clipped by 0 bases and J by 5 bases, with 10 bases between them. CDR3 protein: CAWSVRGAETQYF. In DNA, the CDR3 is TGTGCCTGGAGTGTGCGGGGTGCGGAGACCCAGTACTTC.

This clonotype was counted many times. The chain employs TRBV2 and TRBJ2-5; no clear D gene. This CDR3 is 14 amino acids long. V lost 8 bases and J 2 bases, leaving 15 bases between the germline ends. Germline loops: CDR1 SNHLY, CDR2 FYNNEI. The CDR3 nucleotides are TGTGCCAGCCGAGCAAGACTGGGACAAGAGACCCAGTACTTC. Protein product: CASRARLGQETQYF.

This clonotype has a count of ten or more. This chain links TRBV28 with TRBJ2-7; 9 nucleotides agree with TRBD2. Unmatched junction bases numbered 7, after V lost 4 bases and J lost 6 bases. Per the germline V gene, CDR1 is MDHEN and CDR2 is SYDVKM. The CDR3 length is 14 residues. CDR3 nucleotides: TGTGCCAGCAGTTATGCGGGAGGGCCCCGCGAGCAGTACTTC. Translation: CASSYAGGPREQYF.

This clonotype was seen many times. The CDR3 region has the DNA TGTGCCAGCAGTTACTCGGGACAGGATGAAGCTTTCTTT. Its translation: CASSYSGQDEAFF. The genes are TRBV12-3 or TRBV12-4 and TRBJ1-1, with 8 nucleotides matching TRBD1. The CDR3 covers 13 residues. V lost 4 bases to trimming and J lost 7 bases; unmatched junction nucleotides: 5.

This rearrangement joins TRBV7-2 to TRBJ1-2, with TRBD1 as a possible D gene (6 bases). Germline-derived CDR1 and CDR2 are SGHTA and FQGNSA. The CDR3 length is 11 residues. V shed 8 bases and J shed 9 bases, with 13 bases lying between them. The CDR3 is CASGWGGSYTF. CDR3 nucleotide sequence: TGTGCCAGCGGCTGGGGGGGCAGCTACACCTTC.

Of note for this clonotype: This sequence is one base from a far larger clone and is likely a read error. The chain has TRBV11-2 and TRBJ2-3, with 8 bases aligning to TRBD1. The J call is uncertain, as TRBJ2-1 better fits the DNA end. CDR3 size: 17 residues. In germline, CDR1 is SGHAT, CDR2 FQNNGV. The CDR3 DNA follows: TGTGCCAGCAGCTTAGATTGGCAGGGGGCGCGGGCTAGTGAGCAGTTCTTC. This sequence encodes CASSLDWQGARASEQFF.